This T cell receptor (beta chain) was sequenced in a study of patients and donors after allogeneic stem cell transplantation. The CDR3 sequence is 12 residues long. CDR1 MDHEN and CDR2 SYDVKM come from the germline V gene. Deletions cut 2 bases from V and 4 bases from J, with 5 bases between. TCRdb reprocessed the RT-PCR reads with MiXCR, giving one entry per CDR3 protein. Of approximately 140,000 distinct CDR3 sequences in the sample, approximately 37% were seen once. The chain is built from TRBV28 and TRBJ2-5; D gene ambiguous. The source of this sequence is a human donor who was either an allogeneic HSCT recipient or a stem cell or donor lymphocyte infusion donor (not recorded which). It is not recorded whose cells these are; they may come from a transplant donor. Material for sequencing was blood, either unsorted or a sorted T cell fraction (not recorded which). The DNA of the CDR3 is TGTGCCAGCAGTTTACTAGGAGAGACCCAGTACTTC. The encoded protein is CASSLLGETQYF.